Within the sample, the clone carrying this T cell receptor beta chain is medium-sized. Its antigen remains unknown. This sample stems from a study of spatial heterogeneity in lung cancer. Indicated time point: sample taken at primary tumor resection. TCRdb re-derived calls from the 5' RACE reads in MiXCR, one entry per CDR3 protein. The sample contains 3,000 to 4,000 distinct CDR3 sequences, about 5% of which appear only once. Study observations and caveats: Tumoral mutation counts were tracked by counts of expanded intratumoral alpha and beta TCRs.

The V and J ends lost 1 base and 2 bases respectively, with 9 bases between them. This CDR3 contains 14 residues. Per the germline V gene, CDR1 is LGHNA and CDR2 is YNFKEQ. Sequencing was performed on lung tumor tissue, taken at surgery. This chain joins TRBV4-2 and TRBJ2-7; weak D call: TRBD1 (6 bases). This receptor was identified in a female donor with early-stage non-small cell lung cancer. CDR3 in amino acids: CASSQGDIAYEQYF. Here the CDR3 DNA reads TGTGCCAGCAGCCAAGGGGACATCGCCTACGAGCAGTACTTC.